This T cell receptor beta chain was documented in a study of control samples from healthy donors and cancer patients. This clone was picked up a small number of times. This CDR3 region has 14 residues. Germline V gene data show CDR1 as MNHEY and CDR2 as SVGEGT. The V end lost 4 bases, the J end lost 7 bases, and 14 bases lay between the germline ends. Using immunoSEQ multiplex PCR, the repertoire was profiled, and TCRdb retains in-frame clones only, with some absent. Of 250,000 to 300,000 clones listed, around 79% are singletons. The chain links TRBV6-2 or TRBV6-3 to TRBJ1-5; D is ambiguous. The sequenced sample was PBMCs. This TCR came from a woman in her sixties with lung cancer. The CDR3: CASSFGRGEQPQHF. The CDR3, as DNA: TGTGCCAGCAGTTTTGGACGAGGTGAGCAGCCCCAGCATTTT.